This T cell receptor (beta chain) was found in a study of shared clonotypes between healthy human individuals. About the research overall: CD8 memory received one plate per donor, CD8 naive two, CD4 memory three and CD4 naive three. Study-wide results and caveats: Among non-shared clonotypes, generation probabilities were lower than among those shared by all four donors. A handful of donors had around 5% of their naive CD4 clonotypes in common.

This clone has more than one count but fewer than ten. Its antigen is still unknown. This table comes from immunoSEQ multiplex PCR, and its TCRdb copy is limited to in-frame clones, with some not included. The repertoire includes millions of clones, 95% of them detected once, and around 0.13% sits in the top ten. Per germline, CDR1 MDHEN and CDR2 SYDVKM. The CDR3 loop spans 12 amino acids. V lost 4 bases, J lost 6 bases, and 4 bases lay in between. The clonotype comes from a man younger than 30 in good health. Sequencing was carried out using naive CD4+ T cells sorted from blood. Described subset: CD45RA+ positively selected. The chain couples TRBV28 to TRBJ1-6; no clear D gene. CDR3 loop: CASSWGNSPLHF. CDR3 in DNA: TGTGCCAGCAGTTGGGGTAATTCACCCCTCCACTTT. Full variable domain (rest looked up from reference TRBV28 and TRBJ1-6): DVKVTQSSRYLVKRTGEKVFLECVQDMDHENMFWYRQDPGLGLRLIYFSYDVKMKEKGDIPEGYSVSREKKERFSLILESASTNQTSMYLCASSWGNSPLHFGNGTRLTVT.